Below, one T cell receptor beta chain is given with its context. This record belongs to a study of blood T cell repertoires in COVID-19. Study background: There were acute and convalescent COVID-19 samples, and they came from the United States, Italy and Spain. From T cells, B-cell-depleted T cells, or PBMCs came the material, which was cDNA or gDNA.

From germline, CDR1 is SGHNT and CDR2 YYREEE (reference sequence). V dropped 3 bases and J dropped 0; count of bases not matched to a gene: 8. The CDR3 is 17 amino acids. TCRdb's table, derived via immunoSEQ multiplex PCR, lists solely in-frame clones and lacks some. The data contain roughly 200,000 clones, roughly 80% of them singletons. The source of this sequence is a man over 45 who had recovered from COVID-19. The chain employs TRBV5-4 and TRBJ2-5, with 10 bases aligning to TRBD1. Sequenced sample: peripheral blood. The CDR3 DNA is TGTGCCAGCAGCTCTCGGGACAGGGGTGGCCACCAAGAGACCCAGTACTTC. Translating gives CASSSRDRGGHQETQYF.